This T cell receptor (beta chain) derives from a study of T-cell memory formation after mild COVID-19. MiXCR, applied by TCRdb to the 5' RACE reads, yields one record per CDR3 protein. The data contain 200,000 to 300,000 distinct CDR3 sequences, 8% to 10% of them singletons. Trimming stripped 7 bases from V and 6 bases from J, with 9 bases between. Germline V gene sequence: CDR1 KGHSH, CDR2 LQKENI. This CDR3 spans 12 amino acids. Sequencing used PBMCs or a T cell subset sorted from them (not recorded which). The chain joins TRBV18 to TRBJ2-2; unclear D gene. This TCR was sampled from a man aged 18 to 29 who had mild COVID-19 (a few samples of this study predate the infection). Cell type and time point are not known. CDR3 bases: TGTGCCAGCTTAGTCCGCTCCGGGGAGCTGTTTTTT. This translates into CASLVRSGELFF.